This TCR beta chain was captured in a study of PD-L1 blockade in urothelial cancer. TCRdb keeps only in-frame clones here, not all; method: immunoSEQ multiplex PCR. This sample has just over 50,000 clones, with roughly 80% found just once. The germline V gene encodes CDR1 SGHKS and CDR2 YYEKEE (reference sequence). The CDR3 consists of 14 residues. The ends were cut back, 4 bases at V and 4 bases at J, with 15 bases in the middle. The sample in question was PBMCs, obtained around atezolizumab (anti-PD-L1) treatment. The rearrangement joins TRBV5-5 to TRBJ2-7; no clear D. The receptor's source is a man between 70 and 80 years old with urothelial cancer. The CDR3 reads CASSRDWVPYEQYF. The CDR3 coding sequence is TGTGCCAGCAGCCGTGACTGGGTTCCATACGAGCAGTACTTC.